Listed below are T cell receptor beta chains from one sample, sequenced in a study of blood T cell repertoires in COVID-19. Repertoires were generated with immunoSEQ multiplex PCR, while TCRdb's copy carries only in-frame clones and drops some. The sample includes some 170,000 clones, 70% to 90% of them seen just once. Material: peripheral blood. The receptors were sampled from a man between 40 and 49 years old with acute or convalescent COVID-19. Each CDR3 is given with its conserved first and last residue. The D gene is left open where the match is weak. Expanded clones get a size class; other rows say once, few or many, or leave the size out.

DNA,CDR3,D,J,V,size
TGTGCCAGCAGCAAAGGGGTCGCTCAGCCCCAGCATTTT,CASSKGVAQPQHF,-,TRBJ1-5,TRBV7-2,once
TGCGCCAGCAGTGAGCAGGGAATGGTCGGCTACACCTTC,CASSEQGMVGYTF,-,TRBJ1-2,TRBV10-1,-
TGTGCTAGTGGGGGGGGGTTTTCAACCCCCTACGAGCAGTACTTC,CASGGGFSTPYEQYF,TRBD2,TRBJ2-7,TRBV12-5,-
TGTGCCAGCAGCTGGACAGGGACTAGCAATCAGCCCCAGCATTTT,CASSWTGTSNQPQHF,TRBD1,TRBJ1-5,TRBV5-8,-
TGTGCCAGCAGTGAACTGACAGGGGGCGGTTCTGGCTACACCTTC,CASSELTGGGSGYTF,TRBD1,TRBJ1-2,TRBV2,-
TGTGCCAGCAGCTTAGTGGGGGGAAGCTCCTACAATGAGCAGTTCTTC,CASSLVGGSSYNEQFF,-,TRBJ2-1,TRBV7-8,-
TGTGCCAGCAATAAGGGAGATTACAATGAGCAGTTCTTC,CASNKGDYNEQFF,-,TRBJ2-1,TRBV2,-
TGCGCCAGCAGCCCGCCGGGACAGGGCTACGAGCAGTACTTC,CASSPPGQGYEQYF,TRBD1,TRBJ2-7,TRBV5-1,-
TGTGCCAGCAGAGCGACCGACGGAGGAACCGATAATTCACCCCTCCACTTT,CASRATDGGTDNSPLHF,-,TRBJ1-6,TRBV5-4,-
TGTGCCAGCAGCCTTAGCGGGGGTGGAGATACGCAGTATTTT,CASSLSGGGDTQYF,TRBD2,TRBJ2-3,TRBV7-7,-
TGTGCCACCAGGGAGGCATATAATTCACCCCTCCACTTT,CATREAYNSPLHF,-,TRBJ1-6,TRBV24-1,-
TGTGCCAGCAGTAACAGTTTGGGCACTGAAGCTTTCTTT,CASSNSLGTEAFF,-,TRBJ1-1,TRBV6-5,-
TGTGCCAGCAGCTTAGGTCTCATGACTAGCGGTTCCACCGGGGAGCTGTTTTTT,CASSLGLMTSGSTGELFF,TRBD2,TRBJ2-2,TRBV7-9,-
TGTGCTAGTGGCAGCCAAGCAGGGTTTGGCTACACCTTC,CASGSQAGFGYTF,-,TRBJ1-2,TRBV12-5,-
TGTGCCAGCAGTTATAGGGAGGACTATGGCTACACCTTC,CASSYREDYGYTF,-,TRBJ1-2,TRBV12-3/TRBV12-4,-
TGTGCCAGCAGCTCCGGGCGGGGCAATGAGCAGTTCTTC,CASSSGRGNEQFF,-,TRBJ2-1,TRBV7-3,-
TGCGCCAGCTCGCCTCCGGGGCGGGGGGGCAAGGATACGCAGTATTTT,CASSPPGRGGKDTQYF,TRBD2,TRBJ2-3,TRBV5-1,-
TGTGCCACCAGCCCCCCGGGGGGGGGTTTGAGGAATGAGCAGTTCTTC,CATSPPGGGLRNEQFF,TRBD2,TRBJ2-1,TRBV15,-
TGCGCCAGCAGCCAAGATGTATCTCTCTCCTTCTACGAGCAGTACTTC,CASSQDVSLSFYEQYF,-,TRBJ2-7,TRBV4-1,-
TGTGCCAGCAGGTCTCAGACTGCAGATACGCAGTATTTT,CASRSQTADTQYF,-,TRBJ2-3,TRBV27,-
TGTGCCAGCAGCCCCCGGACTAGCGGGGGATTAGGGGAGCAGTTCTTC,CASSPRTSGGLGEQFF,TRBD2,TRBJ2-1,TRBV13,-
TGTGCCAGCAGCTCCCGAGTATACAATGAGCAGTTCTTC,CASSSRVYNEQFF,-,TRBJ2-1,TRBV9,-
TGTGCCAGCAGCGTGGGAGGGAACCAGCCCCAGCATTTT,CASSVGGNQPQHF,-,TRBJ1-5,TRBV11-2,once
TGTGCCAGCTCCCCGTATGGTAGCGGGGGAACAGATACGCAGTATTTT,CASSPYGSGGTDTQYF,TRBD2,TRBJ2-3,TRBV18,-
TGTGCCAGCAGTGAATCTGGGGGCGCTGGGGCCAACGTCCTGACTTTC,CASSESGGAGANVLTF,-,TRBJ2-6,TRBV2,-
TGTGCCAGCAGCCGCCAGCGTATCACCATGAACACTGAAGCTTTCTTT,CASSRQRITMNTEAFF,-,TRBJ1-1,TRBV6-2/TRBV6-3,once
TGTGCCAGCAGCGGAAGTGAGGTGCCCCCTTCTCTCTATGGCTACACCTTC,CASSGSEVPPSLYGYTF,-,TRBJ1-2,TRBV21-1,-
TGTGCCAGCAGTCGACGGCCGGGGACAGTGTCATATGAAAAACTGTTTTTT,CASSRRPGTVSYEKLFF,TRBD1,TRBJ1-4,TRBV6-6,few
TGCGCCAGCAGCCAAAATTTACGGGGAAGCTCTGGAAACACCATATATTTT,CASSQNLRGSSGNTIYF,-,TRBJ1-3,TRBV4-3,-
TGTGCCAGTAGTGCTAAGAAGAAGGACAGCCTCTCTGGAAACACCATATATTTT,CASSAKKKDSLSGNTIYF,-,TRBJ1-3,TRBV19,few
TGTGCCAGTAGCAAGCGACAGATCCATAGCAATCAGCCCCAGCATTTT,CASSKRQIHSNQPQHF,-,TRBJ1-5,TRBV19,-
TGTGCCAGCAGCCCCCGACTGGAAGAGACCCAGTACTTC,CASSPRLEETQYF,-,TRBJ2-5,TRBV11-1,-
TGTGCCAGCAGCCGAGACAGGGGAGGCACAGATACGCAGTATTTT,CASSRDRGGTDTQYF,TRBD1,TRBJ2-3,TRBV5-4,-
TGTGCCAGCAGAGAAGGGAGTATGAACACTGAAGCTTTCTTT,CASREGSMNTEAFF,-,TRBJ1-1,TRBV27,-
TGTGCCAGCAGCTTGGACAGGTTATACGAGCAGTACTTC,CASSLDRLYEQYF,TRBD1,TRBJ2-7,TRBV7-2,-
TGTGCCAGCAGCTCGCCCCGACAGGGGAACAATGAGCAGTTCTTC,CASSSPRQGNNEQFF,TRBD1,TRBJ2-1,TRBV11-2,-
TGTGCCTGGAGTGCAAGTTTCCGGGACAGCTATAGCAATCAGCCCCAGCATTTT,CAWSASFRDSYSNQPQHF,TRBD1,TRBJ1-5,TRBV30,-
TGTGCCACCAGCAGGTGGGGCAGCTATGGCTACACCTTC,CATSRWGSYGYTF,-,TRBJ1-2,TRBV15,many
TGTGCCAGCAGTATTACAGGGGGGGGAATGAACACTGAAGCTTTCTTT,CASSITGGGMNTEAFF,TRBD1,TRBJ1-1,TRBV5-4,-
TGTGCCAGCTCACCGCCAGGGGGGTTACGGCAGTACTTC,CASSPPGGLRQYF,-,TRBJ2-7,TRBV18,-
TGTGCCACCAGGGGGCGAGCCTACGAGCAGTACTTC,CATRGRAYEQYF,TRBD1,TRBJ2-7,TRBV2,-